This T cell receptor (beta chain) was captured in a study of PD-1 blockade in mismatch repair-deficient tumors. Turning to the study itself: Enrolled about 2012-2016, patients had progressing, pretreated mismatch repair-deficient cancers of 12 types.

All patients were mismatch repair deficient, assessed by either PCR or immunohistochemistry. Trimming took 6 bases from V and 7 from J; bases not matched to a gene: 8. From germline, CDR1 is MNHEY and CDR2 SVGAGI. The CDR3 totals 15 residues. Findings of the study overall: After pembrolizumab, tumor-resident clones rose rapidly, then generally contracted before radiologic responses.

Sequencing was performed with immunoSEQ multiplex PCR; in TCRdb, only in-frame clones are kept and a portion is missing. This table holds over 100,000 clones, around three quarters found once. Note on this clone: The antigen is undetermined.

The material was peripheral blood, obtained roughly 60 weeks after starting pembrolizumab. The chain links TRBV6-5 to TRBJ2-7, with TRBD2 identical over 14 bases. This TCR derives from an adult with mismatch repair-deficient cancer. The CDR3 DNA is TGTGCCAGCAGACCACGGACTAGCGGGAGGTGGGAGCAGTACTTC. Its protein is CASRPRTSGRWEQYF.